The clone carrying this T cell receptor beta chain turned up a few times. What it recognizes is unknown. Newly diagnosed patients aged 18 to 65 had hyperthyroidism of under 2 months' duration. Used for diagnoses were clinical symptoms, serum thyroxine and TRAb, thyroid ultrasound and orbital computed tomography. The V and J ends lost 0 bases and 2 bases respectively, with 18 bases between them. Per the germline V gene, CDR1 is LGHDT and CDR2 is YNNKEL (reference sequence). This CDR3 has 18 residues. The data were obtained in a study of T cells in Graves' hyperthyroidism and ophthalmopathy. Study findings and constraints: Through a model of 13 V-J features, ophthalmopathy was separated from stable hyperthyroidism.

The CDR3 regions of TCR beta were amplified from RNA transcripts. HTBI primers were employed in a first-round RT-PCR of the TCR CDR3. From the multiplex PCR reads, TCRdb called clonotypes with MiXCR, one entry per CDR3 protein. Of hundreds of thousands of distinct CDR3 sequences listed, 16% are singletons. The origin of this receptor is a woman younger than 35 with Graves' hyperthyroidism. The chain recombines TRBV3-1 with TRBJ2-3; D may be TRBD2 (5 bases). The sequenced sample consisted of blood. In DNA, the CDR3 is TGTGCCAGCAGCCAAGAACCCGCGGGTCGAAGCTACACAGATACGCAGTATTTT. Its protein product is CASSQEPAGRSYTDTQYF.